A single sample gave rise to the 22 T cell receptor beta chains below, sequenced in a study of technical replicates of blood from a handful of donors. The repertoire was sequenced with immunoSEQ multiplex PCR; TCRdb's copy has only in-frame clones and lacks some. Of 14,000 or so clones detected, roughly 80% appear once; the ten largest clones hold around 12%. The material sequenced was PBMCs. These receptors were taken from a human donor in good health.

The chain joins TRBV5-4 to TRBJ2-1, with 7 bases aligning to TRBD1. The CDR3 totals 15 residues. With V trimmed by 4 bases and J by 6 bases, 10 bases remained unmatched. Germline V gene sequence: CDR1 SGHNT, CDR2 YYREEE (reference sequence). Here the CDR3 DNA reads TGTGCCAGCAGCGCTTACCTACAGGGGAGCAATGAGCAGTTCTTC. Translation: CASSAYLQGSNEQFF.

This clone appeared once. CDR3 in amino acids: CASSLGGLRYEQYF. CDR3 nucleotide sequence: TGTGCCAGCAGCTTAGGGGGCCTAAGATACGAGCAGTACTTC. The chain employs TRBV7-8 and TRBJ2-7; D may be TRBD1 (5 bases). Germline CDR1 reads SGHVS; CDR2 reads FQNEAQ. This CDR3 has 14 residues. V shed 1 base and J shed 4 bases, with 11 bases lying between them.

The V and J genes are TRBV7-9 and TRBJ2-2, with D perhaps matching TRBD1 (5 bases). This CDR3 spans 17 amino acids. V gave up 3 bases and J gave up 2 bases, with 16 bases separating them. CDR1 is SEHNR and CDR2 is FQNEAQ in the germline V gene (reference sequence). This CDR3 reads CASSLTATLPNTGELFF. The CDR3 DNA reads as TGTGCCAGCAGCTTGACAGCCACATTACCTAACACCGGGGAGCTGTTTTTT.

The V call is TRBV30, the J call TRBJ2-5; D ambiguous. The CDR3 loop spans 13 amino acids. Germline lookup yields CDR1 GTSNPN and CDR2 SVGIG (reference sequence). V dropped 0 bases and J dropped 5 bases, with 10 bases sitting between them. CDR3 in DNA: TGTGCCTGGAGTGTACTTGCACGGGAGACCCAGTACTTC. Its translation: CAWSVLARETQYF.

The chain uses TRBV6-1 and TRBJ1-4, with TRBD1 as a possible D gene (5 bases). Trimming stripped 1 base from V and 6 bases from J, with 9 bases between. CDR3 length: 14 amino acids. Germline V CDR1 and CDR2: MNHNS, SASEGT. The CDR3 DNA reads TGTGCCAGCAGTGAAGGAATGACAGATGAAAAACTGTTTTTT. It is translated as CASSEGMTDEKLFF.

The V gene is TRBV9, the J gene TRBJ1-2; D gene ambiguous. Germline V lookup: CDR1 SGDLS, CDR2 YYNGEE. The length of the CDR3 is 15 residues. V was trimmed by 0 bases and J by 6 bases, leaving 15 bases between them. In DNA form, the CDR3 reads TGTGCCAGCAGCGTAGCCGACCAAACACTACATGGCTACACCTTC. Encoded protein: CASSVADQTLHGYTF.

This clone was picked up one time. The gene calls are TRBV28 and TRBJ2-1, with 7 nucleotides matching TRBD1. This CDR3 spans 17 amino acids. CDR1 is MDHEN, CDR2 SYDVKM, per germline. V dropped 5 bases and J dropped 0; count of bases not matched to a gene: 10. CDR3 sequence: CASSPSWGQSSYNEQFF. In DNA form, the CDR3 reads TGTGCCAGCAGTCCCAGTTGGGGACAGAGCTCCTACAATGAGCAGTTCTTC.

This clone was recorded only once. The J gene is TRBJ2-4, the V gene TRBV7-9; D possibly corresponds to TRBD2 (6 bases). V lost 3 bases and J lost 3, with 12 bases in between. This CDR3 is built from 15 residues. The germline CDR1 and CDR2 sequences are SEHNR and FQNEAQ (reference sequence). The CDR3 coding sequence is TGTGCCAGCAGCTTTTTTGGTAGCGGCAAAAACATTCAGTACTTC. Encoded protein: CASSFFGSGKNIQYF.

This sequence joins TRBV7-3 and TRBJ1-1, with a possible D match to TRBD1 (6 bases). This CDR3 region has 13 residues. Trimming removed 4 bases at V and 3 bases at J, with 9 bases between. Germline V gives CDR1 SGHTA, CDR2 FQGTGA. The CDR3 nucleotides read TGTGCCAGCAGCTACGACAGGTACACTGAAGCTTTCTTT. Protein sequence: CASSYDRYTEAFF. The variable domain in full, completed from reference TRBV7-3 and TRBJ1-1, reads GAGVSQTPSNKVTEKGKYVELRCDPISGHTALYWYRQSLGQGPEFLIYFQGTGAADDSGLPNDRFFAVRPEGSVSTLKIQRTERGDSAVYLCASSYDRYTEAFFGQGTRLTVV.

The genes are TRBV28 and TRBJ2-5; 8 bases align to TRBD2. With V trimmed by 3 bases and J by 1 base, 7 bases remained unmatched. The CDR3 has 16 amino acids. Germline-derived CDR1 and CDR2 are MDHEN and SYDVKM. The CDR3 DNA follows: TGTGCCAGCAGTTTGTGGGCGGGAGGCTTCCAAGAGACCCAGTACTTC. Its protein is CASSLWAGGFQETQYF.

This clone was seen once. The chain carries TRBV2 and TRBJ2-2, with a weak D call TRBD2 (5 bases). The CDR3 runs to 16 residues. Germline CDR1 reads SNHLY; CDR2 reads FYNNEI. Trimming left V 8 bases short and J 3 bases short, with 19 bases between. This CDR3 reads CASSASAGSDTGELFF. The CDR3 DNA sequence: TGTGCCAGCTCGGCCTCGGCGGGCTCGGACACCGGGGAGCTGTTTTTT.

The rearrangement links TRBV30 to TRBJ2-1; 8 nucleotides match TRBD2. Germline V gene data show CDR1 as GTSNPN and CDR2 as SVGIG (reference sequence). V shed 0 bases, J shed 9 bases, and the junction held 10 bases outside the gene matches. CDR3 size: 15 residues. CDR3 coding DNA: TGTGCCTGGAGTGTGAGAGCGGGAGTGATAGTTGAGCAGTTCTTC. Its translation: CAWSVRAGVIVEQFF.

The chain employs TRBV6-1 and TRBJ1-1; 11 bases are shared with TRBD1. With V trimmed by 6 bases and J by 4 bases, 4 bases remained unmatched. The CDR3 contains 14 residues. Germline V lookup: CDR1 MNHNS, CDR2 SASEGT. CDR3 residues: CASRGQGDVTEAFF. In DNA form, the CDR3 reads TGTGCCAGCAGGGGACAGGGGGACGTCACTGAAGCTTTCTTT.

The CDR3 coding sequence is TGTGCCATCACCGGTTGGGCCAACGTCCTGACTTTC. The encoded protein is CAITGWANVLTF. V is TRBV27 and J is TRBJ2-6; D gene ambiguous. Germline CDR1 reads MNHEY; CDR2 reads SMNVEV (reference sequence). The V end lost 10 bases, the J end lost 5 bases, and 9 bases lay between the germline ends. This CDR3 is 12 amino acids long.

CDR3 in amino acids: CASSVTGQGFGEQYF. Here the CDR3 DNA reads TGTGCCAGCAGTGTGACGGGACAGGGTTTTGGAGAGCAGTACTTC. The V and J genes are TRBV6-1 and TRBJ2-7, with 9 bases fitting TRBD1. V lost 4 bases and J lost 7; bases outside the gene matches: 11. The CDR3 runs to 15 residues. The germline V gene encodes CDR1 MNHNS and CDR2 SASEGT.

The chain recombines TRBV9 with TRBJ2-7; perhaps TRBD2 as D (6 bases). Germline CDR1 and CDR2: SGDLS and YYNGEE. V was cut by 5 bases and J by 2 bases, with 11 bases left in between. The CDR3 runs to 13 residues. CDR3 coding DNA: TGTGCCAGCAGACAGCGGGCTACCTACGAGCAGTACTTC. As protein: CASRQRATYEQYF.

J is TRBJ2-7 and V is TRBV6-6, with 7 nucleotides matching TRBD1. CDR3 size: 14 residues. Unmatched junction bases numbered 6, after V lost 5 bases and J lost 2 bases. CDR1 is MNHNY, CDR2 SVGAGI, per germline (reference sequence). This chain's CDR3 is CASSLETGTYEQYF. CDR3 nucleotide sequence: TGTGCCAGCAGTCTAGAGACAGGGACCTACGAGCAGTACTTC.

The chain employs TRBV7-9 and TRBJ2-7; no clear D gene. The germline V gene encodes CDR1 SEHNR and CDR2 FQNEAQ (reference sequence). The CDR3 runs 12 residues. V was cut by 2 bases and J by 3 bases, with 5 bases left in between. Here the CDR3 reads CASSLNNYEQYF. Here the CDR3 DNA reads TGTGCCAGCAGCTTAAACAACTACGAGCAGTACTTC.

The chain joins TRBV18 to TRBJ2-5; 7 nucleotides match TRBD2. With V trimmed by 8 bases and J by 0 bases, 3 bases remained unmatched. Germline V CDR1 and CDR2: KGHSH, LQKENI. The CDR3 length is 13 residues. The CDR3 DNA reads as TGTGCCAGCGGGCGGGAGAACCAAGAGACCCAGTACTTC. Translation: CASGRENQETQYF.

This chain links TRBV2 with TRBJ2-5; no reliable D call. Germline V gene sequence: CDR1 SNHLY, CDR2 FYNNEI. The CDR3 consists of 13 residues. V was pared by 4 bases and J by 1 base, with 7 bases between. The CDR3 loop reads CASSGTVQETQYF. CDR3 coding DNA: TGTGCCAGCAGTGGAACGGTCCAAGAGACCCAGTACTTC. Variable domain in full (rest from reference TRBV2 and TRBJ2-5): EPEVTQTPSHQVTQMGQEVILRCVPISNHLYFYWYRQILGQKVEFLVSFYNNEISEKSEIFDDQFSVERPDGSNFTLKIRSTKLEDSAMYFCASSGTVQETQYFGPGTRLLVL.

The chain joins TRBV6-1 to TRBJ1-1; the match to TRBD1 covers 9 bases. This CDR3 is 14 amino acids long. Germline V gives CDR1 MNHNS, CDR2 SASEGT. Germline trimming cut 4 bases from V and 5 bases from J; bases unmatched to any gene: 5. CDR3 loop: CASSGGQGITEAFF. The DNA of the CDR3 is TGTGCCAGCAGTGGGGGACAGGGAATTACTGAAGCTTTCTTT.

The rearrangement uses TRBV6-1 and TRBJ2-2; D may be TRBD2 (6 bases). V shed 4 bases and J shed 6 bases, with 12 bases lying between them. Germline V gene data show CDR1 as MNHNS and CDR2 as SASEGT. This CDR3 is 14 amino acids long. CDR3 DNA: TGTGCCAGCAGTGTCCGTAGCGGTGCCGGGGAGCTGTTTTTT. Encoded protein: CASSVRSGAGELFF.